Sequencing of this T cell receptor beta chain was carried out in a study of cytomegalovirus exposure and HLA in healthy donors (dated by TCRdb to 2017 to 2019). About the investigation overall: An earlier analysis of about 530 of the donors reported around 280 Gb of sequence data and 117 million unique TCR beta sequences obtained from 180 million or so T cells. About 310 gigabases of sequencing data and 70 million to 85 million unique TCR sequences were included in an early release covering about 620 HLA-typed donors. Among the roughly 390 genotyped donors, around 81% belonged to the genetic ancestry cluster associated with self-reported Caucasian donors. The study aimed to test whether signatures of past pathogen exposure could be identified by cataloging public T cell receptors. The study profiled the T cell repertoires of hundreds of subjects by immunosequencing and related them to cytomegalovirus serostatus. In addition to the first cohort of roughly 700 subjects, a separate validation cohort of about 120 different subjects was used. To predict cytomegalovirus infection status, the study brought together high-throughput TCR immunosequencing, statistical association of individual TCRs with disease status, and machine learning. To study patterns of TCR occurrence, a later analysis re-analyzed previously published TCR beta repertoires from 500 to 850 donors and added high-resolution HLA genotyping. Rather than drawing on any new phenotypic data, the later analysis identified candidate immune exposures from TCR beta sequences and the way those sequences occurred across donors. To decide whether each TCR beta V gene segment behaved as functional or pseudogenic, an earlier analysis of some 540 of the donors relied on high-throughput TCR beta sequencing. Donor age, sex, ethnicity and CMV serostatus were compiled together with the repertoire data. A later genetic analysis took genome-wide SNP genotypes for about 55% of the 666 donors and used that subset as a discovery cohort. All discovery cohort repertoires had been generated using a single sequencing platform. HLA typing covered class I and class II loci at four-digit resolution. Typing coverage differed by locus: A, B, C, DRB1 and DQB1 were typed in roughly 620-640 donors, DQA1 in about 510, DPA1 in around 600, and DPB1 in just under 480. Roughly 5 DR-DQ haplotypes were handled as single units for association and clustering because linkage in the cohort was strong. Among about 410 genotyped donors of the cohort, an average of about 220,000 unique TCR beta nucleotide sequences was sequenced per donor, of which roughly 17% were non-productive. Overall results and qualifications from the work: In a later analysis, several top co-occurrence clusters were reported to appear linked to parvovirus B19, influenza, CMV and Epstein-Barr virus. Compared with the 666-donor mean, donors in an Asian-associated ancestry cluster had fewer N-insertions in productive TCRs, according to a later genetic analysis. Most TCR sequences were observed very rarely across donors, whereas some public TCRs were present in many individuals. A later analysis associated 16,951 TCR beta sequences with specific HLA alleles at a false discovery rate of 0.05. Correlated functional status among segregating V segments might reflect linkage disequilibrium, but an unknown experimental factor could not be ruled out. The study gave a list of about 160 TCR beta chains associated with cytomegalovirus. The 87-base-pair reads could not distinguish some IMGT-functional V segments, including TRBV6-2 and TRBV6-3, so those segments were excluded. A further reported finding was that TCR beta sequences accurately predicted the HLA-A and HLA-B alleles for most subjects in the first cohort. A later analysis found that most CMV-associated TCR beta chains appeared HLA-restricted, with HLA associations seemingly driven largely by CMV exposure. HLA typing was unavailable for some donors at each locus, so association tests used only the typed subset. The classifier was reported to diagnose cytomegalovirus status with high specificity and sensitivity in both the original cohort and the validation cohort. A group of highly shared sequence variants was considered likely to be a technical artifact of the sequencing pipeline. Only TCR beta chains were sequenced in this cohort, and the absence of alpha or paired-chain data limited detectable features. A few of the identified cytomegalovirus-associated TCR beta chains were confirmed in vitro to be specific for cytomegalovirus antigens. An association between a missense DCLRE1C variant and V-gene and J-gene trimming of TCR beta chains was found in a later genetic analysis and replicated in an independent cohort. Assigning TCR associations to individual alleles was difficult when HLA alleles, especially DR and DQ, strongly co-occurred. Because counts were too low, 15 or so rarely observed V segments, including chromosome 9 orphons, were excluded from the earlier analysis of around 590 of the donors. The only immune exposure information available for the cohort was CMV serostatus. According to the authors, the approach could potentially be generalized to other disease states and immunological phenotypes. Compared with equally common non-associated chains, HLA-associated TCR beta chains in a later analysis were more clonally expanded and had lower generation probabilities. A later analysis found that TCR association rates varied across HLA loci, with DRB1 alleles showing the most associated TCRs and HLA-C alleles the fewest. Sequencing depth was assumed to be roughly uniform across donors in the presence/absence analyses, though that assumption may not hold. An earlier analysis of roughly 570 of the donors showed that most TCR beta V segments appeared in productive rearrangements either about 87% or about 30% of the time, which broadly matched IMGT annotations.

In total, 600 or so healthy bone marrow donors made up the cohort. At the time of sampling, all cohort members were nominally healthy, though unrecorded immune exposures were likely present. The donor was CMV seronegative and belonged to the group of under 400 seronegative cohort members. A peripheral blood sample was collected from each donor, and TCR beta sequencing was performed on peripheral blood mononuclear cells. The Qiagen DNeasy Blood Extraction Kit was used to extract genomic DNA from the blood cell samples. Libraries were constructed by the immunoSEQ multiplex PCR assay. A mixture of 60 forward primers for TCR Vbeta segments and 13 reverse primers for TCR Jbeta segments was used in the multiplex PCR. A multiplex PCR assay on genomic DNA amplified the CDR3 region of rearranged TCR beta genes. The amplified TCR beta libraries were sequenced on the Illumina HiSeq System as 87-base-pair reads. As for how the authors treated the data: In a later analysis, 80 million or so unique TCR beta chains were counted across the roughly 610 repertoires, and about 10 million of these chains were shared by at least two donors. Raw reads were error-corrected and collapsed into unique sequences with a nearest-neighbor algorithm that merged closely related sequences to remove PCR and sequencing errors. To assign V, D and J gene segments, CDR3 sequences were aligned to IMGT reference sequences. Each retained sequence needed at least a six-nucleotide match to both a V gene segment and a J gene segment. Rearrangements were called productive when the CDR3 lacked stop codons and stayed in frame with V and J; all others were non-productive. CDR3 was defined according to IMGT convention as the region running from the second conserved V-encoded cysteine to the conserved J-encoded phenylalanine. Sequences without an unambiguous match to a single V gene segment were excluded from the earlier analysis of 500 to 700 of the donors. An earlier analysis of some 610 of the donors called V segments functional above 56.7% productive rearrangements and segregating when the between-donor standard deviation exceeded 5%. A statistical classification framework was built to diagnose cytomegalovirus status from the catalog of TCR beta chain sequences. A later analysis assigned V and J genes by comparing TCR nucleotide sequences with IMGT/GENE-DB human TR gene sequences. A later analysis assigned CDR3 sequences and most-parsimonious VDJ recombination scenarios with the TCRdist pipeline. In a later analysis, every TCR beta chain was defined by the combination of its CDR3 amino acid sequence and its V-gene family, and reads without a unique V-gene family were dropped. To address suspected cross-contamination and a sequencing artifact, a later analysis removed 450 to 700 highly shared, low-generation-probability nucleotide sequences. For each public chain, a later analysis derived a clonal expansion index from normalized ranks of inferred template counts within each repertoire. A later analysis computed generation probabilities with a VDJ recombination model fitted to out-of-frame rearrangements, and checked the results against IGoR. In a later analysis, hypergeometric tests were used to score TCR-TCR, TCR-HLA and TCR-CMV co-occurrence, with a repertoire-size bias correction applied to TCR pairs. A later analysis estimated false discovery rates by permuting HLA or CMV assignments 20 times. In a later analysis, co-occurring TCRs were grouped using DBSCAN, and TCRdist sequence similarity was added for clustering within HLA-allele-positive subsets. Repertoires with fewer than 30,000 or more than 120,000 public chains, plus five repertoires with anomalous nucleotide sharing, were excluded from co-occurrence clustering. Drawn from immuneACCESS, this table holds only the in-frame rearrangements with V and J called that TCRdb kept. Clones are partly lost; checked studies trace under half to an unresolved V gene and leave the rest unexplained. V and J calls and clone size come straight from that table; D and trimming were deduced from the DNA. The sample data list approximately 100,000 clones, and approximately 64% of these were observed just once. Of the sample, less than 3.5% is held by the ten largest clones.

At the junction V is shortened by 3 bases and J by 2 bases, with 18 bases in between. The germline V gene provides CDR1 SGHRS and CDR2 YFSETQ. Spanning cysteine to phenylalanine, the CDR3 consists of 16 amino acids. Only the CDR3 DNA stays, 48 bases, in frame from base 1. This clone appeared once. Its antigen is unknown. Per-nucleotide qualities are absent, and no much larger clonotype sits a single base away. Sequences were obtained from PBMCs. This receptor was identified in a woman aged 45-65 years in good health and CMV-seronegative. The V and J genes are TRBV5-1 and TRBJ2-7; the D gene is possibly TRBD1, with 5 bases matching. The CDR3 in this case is CASSSSLTGLAYEQYF. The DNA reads TGCGCCAGCAGCTCCAGCCTAACAGGATTGGCCTACGAGCAGTACTTC.